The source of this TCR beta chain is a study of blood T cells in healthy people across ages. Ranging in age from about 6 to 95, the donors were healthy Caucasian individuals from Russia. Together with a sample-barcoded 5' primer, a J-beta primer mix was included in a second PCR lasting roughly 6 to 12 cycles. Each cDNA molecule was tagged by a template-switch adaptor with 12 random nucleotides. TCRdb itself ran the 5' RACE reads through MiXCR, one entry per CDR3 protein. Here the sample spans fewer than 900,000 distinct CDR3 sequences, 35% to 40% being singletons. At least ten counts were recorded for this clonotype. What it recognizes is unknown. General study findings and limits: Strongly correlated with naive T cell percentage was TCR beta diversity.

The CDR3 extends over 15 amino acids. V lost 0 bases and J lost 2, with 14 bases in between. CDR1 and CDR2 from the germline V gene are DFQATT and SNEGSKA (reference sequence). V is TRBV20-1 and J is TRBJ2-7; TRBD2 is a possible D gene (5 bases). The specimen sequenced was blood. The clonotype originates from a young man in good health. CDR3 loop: CSARDQRKTTYEQYF. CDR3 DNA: TGCAGTGCTAGAGATCAAAGGAAGACTACCTACGAGCAGTACTTC.